The clone carrying this T cell receptor beta chain was picked up a small number of times. Its antigen is undetermined. The CDR3 loop spans 13 amino acids. V lost 1 base, J lost 2 bases, and 6 bases lay in between. CDR1 is SNHLY and CDR2 is FYNNEI in the germline V gene. The data were obtained in a study of T cells after yellow fever vaccination. Template-switching 5'RACE yielded the TCR cDNA; a universal primer site and UMIs were added in the process. TCRdb reprocessed the 5' RACE reads with MiXCR, giving one entry per CDR3 protein. The sample lists hundreds of thousands of distinct CDR3 sequences, around 3.9% occurring once. Overall study results and limits: Once the booster was given, most primary-vaccination clones reappeared, at approximately 97% for CD4 and roughly 86% for CD8.

The receptor was derived from a man aged 18 to 30 who received the YFV17D yellow fever vaccine. The input for sequencing was PBMCs, taken on the day of the yellow fever booster vaccination. The chain uses TRBV2 and TRBJ2-7, with D perhaps TRBD1 (5 bases). The CDR3 DNA sequence: TGTGCCAGCAGTGAAGGGACAACCTACGAGCAGTACGTC. Its protein product is CASSEGTTYEQYV.